This T cell receptor beta chain comes out of a study of vaccination effects on CD4 cells after COVID-19. Across the study: Median timing of post-vaccine samples was 72 days after the second dose. The study's findings and limits: Pronounced clonal contraction occurred in clones induced by infection and by vaccine late after vaccination.

Peptide-pool stimulation followed by sequencing identified expanded antigen-specific CD4+ clonotypes in the ViraFEST assay. Culture lasted about 10 days before CD4+ T cell isolation. Subjects were given two BNT162b2 or mRNA-1273 vaccine doses. None of the vaccinated had previously contracted SARS-CoV-2, and their nucleocapsid antibodies tested negative. This clone was recorded a few times. Its antigen is unknown. Sequencing used immunoSEQ multiplex PCR; TCRdb keeps in-frame clones, though not all of them. In the table there are more than 12,000 clones, around 72% of which are singletons. Sequencing was performed on CD4+ T cells from PBMCs cultured with SARS-CoV-2 spike peptides, taken after COVID-19 vaccination. This sequence was found in a human donor who received a COVID-19 vaccine.

This CDR3 is CASSPSRGPNYGYTF. CDR3 DNA: TGTGCCAGCAGCCCTTCTCGGGGGCCTAACTATGGCTACACCTTC. V is TRBV7-9 and J is TRBJ1-2; D is perhaps TRBD1 (6 bases). The CDR3 has 15 residues. V was pared by 5 bases and J by 0 bases, with 13 bases between. CDR1 is SEHNR and CDR2 is FQNEAQ in the germline V gene (reference sequence).